This entry describes one TCR beta chain. The data are from a study of shared clonotypes between healthy human individuals. Profiling relied on immunoSEQ multiplex PCR, and the TCRdb table lists in-frame clones only, not all of them. The sample has about 1 million clones, about 76% seen once. CDR1 and CDR2 (germline): MGHDK, SYGVNS. The CDR3 spans 14 residues. V lost 6 bases, J lost 3 bases, and 4 bases stayed unmatched. The genes are TRBV25-1 and TRBJ2-2, with 7 nucleotides matching TRBD2. The origin of this receptor is a man aged 18 to 29 in good health. Sequenced sample: memory CD4+ T cells sorted from blood. Subset defined: CD45RA-negative fraction. The CDR3 loop is CASRASGDTGELFF. For the CDR3, the DNA is TGTGCCAGCAGGGCTAGCGGTGACACCGGGGAGCTGTTTTTT.